The present entry profiles one T cell receptor (beta chain) with its context. Its target is not known. This sample stems from a study of cytomegalovirus exposure and HLA in healthy donors. PCR used 60 Vbeta primers and 13 Jbeta primers. Data came from immunoSEQ multiplex PCR; TCRdb stores just in-frame clones and leaves some out. The repertoire consists of over 85,000 clones, with less than 70% occurring once and the leading ten covering approximately 1.1%. The CDR3 has 16 residues. Germline CDR1 reads MNHEY; CDR2 reads SVGAGI. V gave up 0 bases and J gave up 4 bases, with 12 bases separating them. General observations from the study: There were some V segments, including TRBV6-2 and TRBV6-3, excluded as indistinguishable. Reports indicate that TCR beta sequences accurately predicted the HLA-A and HLA-B alleles of most subjects.

The material sequenced was PBMCs. The sequence was obtained from a female donor in good health and CMV-seronegative. The chain is built from TRBV6-5 and TRBJ2-2, with D hard to call. The CDR3 region is CASSYSAAPVTGELFF. The CDR3 nucleotides are TGTGCCAGCAGTTACTCGGCCGCCCCAGTCACCGGGGAGCTGTTTTTT.